This T cell receptor (beta chain) was found in a study of CD8+ T cells in alopecia areata. Germline V lookup: CDR1 SGDLS, CDR2 YYNGEE. V lost 3 bases and J 7 bases, leaving 10 bases between the germline ends. This CDR3 has 13 residues. cDNA reverse transcribed from extracted RNA served as the sequencing template. The table came from immunoSEQ multiplex PCR; TCRdb's copy has only in-frame clones and leaves some out. The table lists around 82,000 clones, just over 50% of them singletons. Sequencing was carried out using NKG2D-high CD8+ T cells sorted from blood. The receptor was isolated from a human donor with alopecia areata. V usage is TRBV9 and J usage is TRBJ1-4; D gene unclear. The CDR3 here is CASSGTLGEKLFF. The CDR3 DNA is TGTGCCAGCAGCGGCACTTTAGGTGAAAAACTGTTTTTT. Full variable domain (rest looked up from reference TRBV9 and TRBJ1-4): DSGVTQTPKHLITATGQRVTLRCSPRSGDLSVYWYQQSLDQGLQFLIQYYNGEERAKGNILERFSAQQFPDLHSELNLSSLELGDSALYFCASSGTLGEKLFFGSGTQLSVL.